The present entry profiles one T cell receptor beta chain with its context. Its antigen is not identified. Germline V lookup: CDR1 MNHEY, CDR2 SVGAGI. CDR3 length: 14 residues. Trimming pared 0 bases from V and 3 bases from J, leaving 6 bases between. This entry belongs to a study of identical twins. Points from the study as a whole: With beta out-of-frame sequences, excess sharing by twins was weaker.

TCRdb reprocessed the 5' RACE reads via MiXCR and lists one record per CDR3 protein. The profile shows about 730,000 distinct CDR3 sequences, roughly 20% of them singletons. All donors were healthy Caucasians. Another study also made use of these data, one on T cells expressing NK-cell markers. This second study says: The study drew TCR beta repertoires from sorted CD3+CD56+NKG2C+, CD3+CD56+NKG2C- and CD3+CD56-NKG2C+ T cells.

The V call is TRBV6-5, the J call TRBJ2-1, with D possibly TRBD1 on 5 matching bases. The sequencing sample was made of PBMCs. This clonotype was sampled from a woman aged 18-29 years in good health. CDR3 loop: CASSYSQGYNEQFF. The DNA of the CDR3 is TGTGCCAGCAGTTACTCTCAGGGCTACAATGAGCAGTTCTTC.